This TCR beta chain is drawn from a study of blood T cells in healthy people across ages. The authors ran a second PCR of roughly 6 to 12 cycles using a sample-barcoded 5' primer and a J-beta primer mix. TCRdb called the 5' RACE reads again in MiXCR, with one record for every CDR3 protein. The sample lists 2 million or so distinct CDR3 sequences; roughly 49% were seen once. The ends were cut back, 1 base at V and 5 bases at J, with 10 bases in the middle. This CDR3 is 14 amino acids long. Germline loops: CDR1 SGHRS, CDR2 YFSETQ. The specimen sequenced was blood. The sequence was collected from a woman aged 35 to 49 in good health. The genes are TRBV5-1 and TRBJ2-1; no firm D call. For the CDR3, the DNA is TGCGCCAGCAGCTTGAATTGGAGAAACAATGAGCAGTTCTTC. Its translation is CASSLNWRNNEQFF.